Sequencing of this T cell receptor beta chain was carried out in a study of T cell responses to AZD1222 COVID-19 vaccine (TCRdb year 2021). Regarding the complete study: AZD1222 recipients whose second dose came at about 4 weeks and those whose second dose came at about 12 weeks were combined into one group, since spike-specific TCR depth and breadth did not differ between the two schedules. TCR sequencing covered some 240 trial participants: approximately 200 given two doses of AZD1222 and about 26 given two doses of MenACWY control vaccine. Trial participants were enrolled by age into 18-55, 56-69 and 70-plus year subgroups, with approximately 150, 30 and 60 TCR-sequenced participants respectively. Study-wide conclusions, independent of this receptor: Epitopes outside the regions mutated in the B.1.351 and B.1.1.7 variants were reportedly recognized by nearly half of the unique spike-specific TCRs. CD4 TCRs associated with the vaccine covered the entire spike protein, and the dominant responses were in regions 160-218 and 743-854. In the small 56-69-year group, the increase in depth fell short of significance, most likely because of low power. After two AZD1222 doses, both the breadth and the depth of spike-specific TCRs were significantly higher than at day 0 and than in MenACWY recipients. No day 14 peak-response samples were available, so repertoires were characterized only after the peak T cell response. Most participants were white British and females outnumbered males, and the authors suggested that clonal diversity may have been underestimated. Conclusions about previously exposed vaccinees are limited because only six or seven AZD1222 recipients were SARS-CoV-2 seropositive at baseline.

For this clone: Its antigen target is currently unknown. No quality values exist for individual bases; no much larger clone is one base distant.

The sample's time point, from its label and the paper: baseline before first vaccination. Samples from vaccinated people were obtained from the UK trials COV001 and COV002, which included a single-blind randomized controlled phase 2/3 trial of AZD1222 (ChAdOx1 nCoV-19) in healthy adults. Trial participant PBMC samples were collected at day 0 and day 28 after the second dose for TCRbeta chain sequencing. The CDR3 regions of human TCRbeta chains were analyzed by immunosequencing. Per the authors' processing: TCRs in the repertoires were matched against a reference library of SARS-CoV-2-specific TCRs that had been generated with the MIRA antigen-specificity platform. Breadth meant the fraction of unique TCRs that were SARS-CoV-2-associated, whereas depth meant the fraction of total T cells that were SARS-CoV-2-associated. Using the MIRA data, each spike-specific TCR was assigned both to the spike region to which the TCR was reactive and to a CD4 or CD8 class. Log10-transformed breadth and depth values were compared by one-way ANOVA with Sidak's multiple comparisons tests. Sourced from immuneACCESS, this table was stored by TCRdb with only in-frame sequences that have V and J called. A share of the clones is absent; for the studies checked, an unresolved V gene accounts for under half, and the remainder has no known explanation. V and J calls and clone size come straight from that table; D and trimming were deduced from the DNA. The sample yields 100,000 or so clones; roughly 87% were counted once. Jointly, the top ten make up approximately 3% of the sample.

The germline V gene gives CDR1 as MGHDK and CDR2 as SYGVNS. At the junction V is shortened by 2 bases and J by 4 bases; bases outside the gene matches: 7. From the cysteine through the phenylalanine, the CDR3 covers 15 amino acids. Only the CDR3 DNA is retained, 45 bases long and in frame from the first base. The source material was peripheral blood, sampled on day 0 of AZD1222 vaccination. The TCR comes from an adult in good health. The receptor chain draws on TRBV25-1 and TRBJ1-2; 7 bases in the middle match TRBD1. The CDR3: CASSEPRGLGYGYTF. The DNA sequence is as follows: TGTGCCAGCAGTGAACCTAGGGGGCTGGGCTATGGCTACACCTTC.